This TCR beta chain is drawn from a study of T cell changes during pregnancy in multiple sclerosis. Libraries were prepared by immunoSEQ multiplex PCR; TCRdb keeps only in-frame clonotypes and omits some of them. This repertoire shows some 87,000 clones, roughly 92% found once; its top ten account for around 2.5%. This clone came up a few times. The ends were cut back, 4 bases at V and 3 bases at J, with 10 bases in the middle. The germline V gene encodes CDR1 SQVTM and CDR2 ANQGSEA. The CDR3 extends over 12 amino acids. This clonotype originated in a female donor with multiple sclerosis, enrolled in a pregnancy study. This chain links TRBV29-1 with TRBJ2-7; D perhaps matches TRBD1 (6 bases). This specimen consisted of peripheral blood, obtained in the first trimester of pregnancy. The CDR3 nucleotides read TGCAGCGTTGGGGCAGGGGTCTACGAGCAGTACTTC. Translated, it gives CSVGAGVYEQYF.